Listed below are T cell receptor beta chains from one sample, sequenced in a study of somatic mutations in cytotoxic T cells in rheumatoid arthritis. Some clones are missing from TCRdb's copy, which holds only in-frame ones; the method was immunoSEQ multiplex PCR. The sample has around 19,000 clones, around 83% seen once. Source material: CD8+ T cells sorted from blood. These receptors all stem from a woman between 50 and 59 years old in good health. Both conserved end residues are part of each CDR3. The order of the fields is J gene, D gene, V gene, CDR3 DNA, CDR3 protein. A D gene is named only where the DNA matches it firmly.

TRBJ2-3	.	TRBV7-8	TGTGCCAGCAGCTTAGCTCGGGCCAGGGGGGCCACAGATACGCAGTATTTT	CASSLARARGATDTQYF
TRBJ2-2	TRBD1	TRBV28	TGTGCCAGCAGTTGGCGAGGGGGCGCGGACGGGGAGCTGTTTTTT	CASSWRGGADGELFF
TRBJ2-3	.	TRBV4-3	TGCGCCAGCAGCCAAGGGGGGACGGGGGATACGCAGTATTTT	CASSQGGTGDTQYF
TRBJ2-7	TRBD1	TRBV5-5	TGTGCCAGCAGCTTGGGACAGGGGGCGGACGAGCAGTACTTC	CASSLGQGADEQYF
TRBJ1-2	.	TRBV6-6	TGTGCCAGCAGTCAGGAAGGGGGTCTTTTCGGCTACACCTTC	CASSQEGGLFGYTF
TRBJ1-6	.	TRBV7-6	TGTGCCAGCAGCTTACTGGAACCAGAGGGGAGTTCACCCCTCCACTTT	CASSLLEPEGSSPLHF
TRBJ1-5	TRBD1	TRBV6-5	TGTGCCAGCAGTTACGGGACAGGGGGCAATCAGCCCCAGCATTTT	CASSYGTGGNQPQHF
TRBJ2-1	TRBD1	TRBV5-6	TGTGCCAGCAGCTTGGGACAGGGCTCCTACAATGAGCAGTTCTTC	CASSLGQGSYNEQFF
TRBJ1-2	TRBD1	TRBV27	TGTGCCAGCAGTTTTCATGGGACAGCTTACTATGGCTACACCTTC	CASSFHGTAYYGYTF
TRBJ1-1	.	TRBV19	TGTGCCAGTAGTATGGGCCCGTCGGGCCCTGAAGCTTTCTTT	CASSMGPSGPEAFF
TRBJ2-3	.	TRBV7-6	TGTGCCAGCAGCTTGGGAGAACCAGGGAGAAACACAGATACGCAGTATTTT	CASSLGEPGRNTDTQYF
TRBJ1-4	TRBD1	TRBV25-1	TGTGCCAGCAGTATCGGGACAGGGGGGGAAAAACTGTTTTTT	CASSIGTGGEKLFF
TRBJ2-1	.	TRBV29-1	TGCAGCGTTGAAAGAGGCAGCTCCTACAATGAGCAGTTCTTC	CSVERGSSYNEQFF